The text below deals with one T cell receptor beta chain. Its antigen is undetermined. The entry originates in a study of cytomegalovirus exposure and HLA in healthy donors. General study results and limits: Highest at DRB1 and lowest at HLA-C, TCR association rates differed among HLA loci in a later analysis. CMV serostatus was the sole immune exposure information available.

V shed 4 bases, J shed 3 bases, and the junction held 4 bases outside the gene matches. Germline CDR1 MRHNA, CDR2 SNTAGT. The CDR3 length is 15 residues. The PCR contained 60 Vbeta and 13 Jbeta primers. TCRdb's table, derived via immunoSEQ multiplex PCR, lists solely in-frame clones and lacks some. Of roughly 100,000 clones in the sample, 84% were seen once. This sequence was found in a woman aged 18-29 years in good health and CMV-seropositive. The genes are TRBV6-4 and TRBJ2-2; TRBD2 matches 8 bases. The sequencing input was PBMCs. Written as DNA, the CDR3 is TGTGCCAGCAGTGCCTCGGGGGGGGACACCGGGGAGCTGTTTTTT. Translation gives CASSASGGDTGELFF.